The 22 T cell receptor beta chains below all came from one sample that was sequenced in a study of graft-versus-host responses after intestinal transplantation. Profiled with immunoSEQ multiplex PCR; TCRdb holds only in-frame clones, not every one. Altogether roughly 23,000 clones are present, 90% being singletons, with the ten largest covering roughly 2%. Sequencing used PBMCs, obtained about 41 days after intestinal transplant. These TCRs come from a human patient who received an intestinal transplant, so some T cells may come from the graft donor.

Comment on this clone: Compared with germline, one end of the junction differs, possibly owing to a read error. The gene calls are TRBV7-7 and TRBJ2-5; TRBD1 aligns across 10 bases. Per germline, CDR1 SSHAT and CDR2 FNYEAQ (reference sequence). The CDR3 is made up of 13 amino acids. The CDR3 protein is CASSTDRGGTQYF. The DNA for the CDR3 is TGTGCTAGCAGCACGGACAGGGGGGGGACCCAGTACTTC.

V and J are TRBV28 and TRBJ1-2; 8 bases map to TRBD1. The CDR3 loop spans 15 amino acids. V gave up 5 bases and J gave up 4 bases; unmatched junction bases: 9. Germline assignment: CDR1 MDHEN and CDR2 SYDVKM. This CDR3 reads CASSLSDRAIYGYTF. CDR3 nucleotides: TGTGCCAGCAGTCTCTCGGACAGGGCTATCTATGGCTACACCTTC.

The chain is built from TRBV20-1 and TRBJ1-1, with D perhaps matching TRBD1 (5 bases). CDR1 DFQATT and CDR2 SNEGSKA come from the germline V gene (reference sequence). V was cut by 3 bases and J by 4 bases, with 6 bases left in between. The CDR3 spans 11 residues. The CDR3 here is CSASGGTEAFF. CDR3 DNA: TGCAGTGCTAGTGGGGGCACTGAAGCTTTCTTT.

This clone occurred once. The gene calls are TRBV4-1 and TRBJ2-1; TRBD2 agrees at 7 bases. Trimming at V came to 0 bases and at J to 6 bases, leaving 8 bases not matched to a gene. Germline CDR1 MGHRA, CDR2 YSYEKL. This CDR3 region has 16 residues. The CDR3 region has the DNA TGCGCCAGCAGCCAAGAAGGCGGGAGAATGGTCAATGAGCAGTTCTTC. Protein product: CASSQEGGRMVNEQFF.

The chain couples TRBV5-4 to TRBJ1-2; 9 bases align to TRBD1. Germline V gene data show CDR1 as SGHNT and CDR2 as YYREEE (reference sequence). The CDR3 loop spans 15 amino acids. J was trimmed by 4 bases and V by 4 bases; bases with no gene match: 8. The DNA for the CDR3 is TGTGCCAGCAGCCTCGCCCGGGACAGGGTCTATGGCTACACCTTC. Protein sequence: CASSLARDRVYGYTF.

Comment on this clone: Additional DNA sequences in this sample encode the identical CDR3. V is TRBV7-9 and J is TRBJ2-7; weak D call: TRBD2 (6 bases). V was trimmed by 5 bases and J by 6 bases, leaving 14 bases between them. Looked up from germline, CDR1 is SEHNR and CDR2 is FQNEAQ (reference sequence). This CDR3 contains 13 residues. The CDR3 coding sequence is TGTGCCAGCAGCGGGCGGTGGGGACTCGAGCAGTACTTC. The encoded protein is CASSGRWGLEQYF.

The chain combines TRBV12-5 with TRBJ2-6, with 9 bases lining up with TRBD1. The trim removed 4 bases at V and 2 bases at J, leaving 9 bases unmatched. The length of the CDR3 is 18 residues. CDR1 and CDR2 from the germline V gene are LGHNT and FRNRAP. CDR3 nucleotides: TGTGCTAGTGGTTCCTCCACAGGGGGCGAGGCTGGGGCCAACGTCCTGACTTTC. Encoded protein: CASGSSTGGEAGANVLTF.

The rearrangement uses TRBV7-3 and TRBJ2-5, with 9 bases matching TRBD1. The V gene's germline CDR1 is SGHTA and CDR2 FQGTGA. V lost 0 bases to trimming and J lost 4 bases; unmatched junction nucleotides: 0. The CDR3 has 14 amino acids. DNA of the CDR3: TGTGCCAGCAGCTTAACGGGACAGGGAGAGACCCAGTACTTC. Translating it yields CASSLTGQGETQYF. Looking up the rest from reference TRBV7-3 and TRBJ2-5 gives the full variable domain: GAGVSQTPSNKVTEKGKYVELRCDPISGHTALYWYRQSLGQGPEFLIYFQGTGAADDSGLPNDRFFAVRPEGSVSTLKIQRTERGDSAVYLCASSLTGQGETQYFGPGTRLLVL.

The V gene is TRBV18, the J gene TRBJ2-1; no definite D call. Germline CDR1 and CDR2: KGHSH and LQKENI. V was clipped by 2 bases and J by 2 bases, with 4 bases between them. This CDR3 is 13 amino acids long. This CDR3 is CASSPDPYNEQFF. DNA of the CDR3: TGTGCCAGCTCACCAGACCCCTACAATGAGCAGTTCTTC. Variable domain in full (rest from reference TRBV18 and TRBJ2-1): NAGVMQNPRHLVRRRGQEARLRCSPMKGHSHVYWYRQLPEEGLKFMVYLQKENIIDESGMPKERFSAEFPKEGPSILRIQQVVRGDSAAYFCASSPDPYNEQFFGPGTRLTVL.

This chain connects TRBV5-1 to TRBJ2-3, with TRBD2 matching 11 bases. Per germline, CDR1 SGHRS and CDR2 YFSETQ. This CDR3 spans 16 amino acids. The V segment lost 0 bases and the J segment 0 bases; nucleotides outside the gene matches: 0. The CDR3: CASSLGTSGSTDTQYF. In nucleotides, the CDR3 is TGCGCCAGCAGCTTGGGGACTAGCGGGAGCACAGATACGCAGTATTTT.

CDR3 in amino acids: CASSHHRVVVDYGYTF. The CDR3 DNA reads TGTGCCAGCAGTCATCATAGGGTTGTCGTTGACTATGGCTACACCTTC. The V gene is TRBV27, the J gene TRBJ1-2, with unresolved D. Trimming stripped 5 bases from V and 3 bases from J, with 19 bases between. This CDR3 contains 16 residues. CDR1 and CDR2 (germline): MNHEY, SMNVEV (reference sequence).

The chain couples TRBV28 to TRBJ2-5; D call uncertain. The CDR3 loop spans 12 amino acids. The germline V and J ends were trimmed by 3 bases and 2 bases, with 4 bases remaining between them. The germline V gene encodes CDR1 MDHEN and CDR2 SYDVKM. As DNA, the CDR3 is TGTGCCAGCAGTTTCCCACAAGAGACCCAGTACTTC. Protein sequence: CASSFPQETQYF.

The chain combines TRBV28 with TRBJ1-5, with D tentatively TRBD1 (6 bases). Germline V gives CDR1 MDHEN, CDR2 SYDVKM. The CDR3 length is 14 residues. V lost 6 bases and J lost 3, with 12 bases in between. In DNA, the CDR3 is TGTGCCAGCAGCGTAACAGGGACCAATCAGCCCCAGCATTTT. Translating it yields CASSVTGTNQPQHF.

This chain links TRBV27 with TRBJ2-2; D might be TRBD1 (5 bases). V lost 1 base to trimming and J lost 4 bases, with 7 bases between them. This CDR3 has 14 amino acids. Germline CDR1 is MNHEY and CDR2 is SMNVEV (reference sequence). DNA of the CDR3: TGTGCCAGCAGTTTATATCAGGGCACCGGGGAGCTGTTTTTT. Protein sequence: CASSLYQGTGELFF.

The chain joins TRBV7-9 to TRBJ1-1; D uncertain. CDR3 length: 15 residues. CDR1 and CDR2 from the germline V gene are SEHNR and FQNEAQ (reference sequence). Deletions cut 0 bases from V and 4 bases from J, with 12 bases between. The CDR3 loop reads CASSLASGGLTEAFF. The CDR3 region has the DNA TGTGCCAGCAGCTTAGCGTCCGGAGGGCTCACTGAAGCTTTCTTT.

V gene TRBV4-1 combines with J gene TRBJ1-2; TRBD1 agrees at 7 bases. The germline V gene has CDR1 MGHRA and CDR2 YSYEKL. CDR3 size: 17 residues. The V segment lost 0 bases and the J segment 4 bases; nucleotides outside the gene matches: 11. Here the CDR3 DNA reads TGCGCCAGCAGCCAAGAAGAGGGAGGGGGCGCGGGCTATGGCTACACCTTC. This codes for CASSQEEGGGAGYGYTF.

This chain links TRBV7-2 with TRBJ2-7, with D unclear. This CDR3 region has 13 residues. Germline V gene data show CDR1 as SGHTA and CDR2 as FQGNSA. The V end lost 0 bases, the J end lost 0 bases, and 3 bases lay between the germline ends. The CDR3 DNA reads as TGTGCCAGCAGCTTAGCCAACTCCTACGAGCAGTACTTC. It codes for CASSLANSYEQYF. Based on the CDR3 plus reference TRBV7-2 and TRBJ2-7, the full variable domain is GAGVSQSPSNKVTEKGKDVELRCDPISGHTALYWYRQSLGQGLEFLIYFQGNSAPDKSGLPSDRFSAERTGGSVSTLTIQRTQQEDSAVYLCASSLANSYEQYFGPGTRLTVT.

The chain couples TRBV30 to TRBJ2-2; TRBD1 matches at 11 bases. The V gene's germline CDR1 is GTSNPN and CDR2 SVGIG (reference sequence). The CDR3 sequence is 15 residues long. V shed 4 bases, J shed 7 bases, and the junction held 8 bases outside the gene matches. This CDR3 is CAWTLWTGGNGELFF. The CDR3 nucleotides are TGTGCCTGGACCCTTTGGACAGGGGGCAACGGGGAGCTGTTTTTT.

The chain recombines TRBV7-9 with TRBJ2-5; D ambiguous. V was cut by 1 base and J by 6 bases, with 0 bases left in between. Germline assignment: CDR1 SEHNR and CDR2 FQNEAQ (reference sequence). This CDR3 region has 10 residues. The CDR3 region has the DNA TGTGCCAGCAGCTTAGAGACCCAGTACTTC. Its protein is CASSLETQYF.

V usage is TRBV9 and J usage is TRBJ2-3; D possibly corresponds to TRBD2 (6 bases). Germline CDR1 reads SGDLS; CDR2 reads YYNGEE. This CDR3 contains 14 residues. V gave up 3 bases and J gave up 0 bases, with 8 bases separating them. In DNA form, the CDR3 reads TGTGCCAGCAGCGGGGACTCTAGCACAGATACGCAGTATTTT. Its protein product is CASSGDSSTDTQYF.

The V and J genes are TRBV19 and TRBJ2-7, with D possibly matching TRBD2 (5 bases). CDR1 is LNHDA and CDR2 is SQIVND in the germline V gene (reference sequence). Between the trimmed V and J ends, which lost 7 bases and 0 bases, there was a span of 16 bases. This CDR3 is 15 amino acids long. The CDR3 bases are TGTGCCAGTATAGAGGGAGTTATCCCCTCCTACGAGCAGTACTTC. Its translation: CASIEGVIPSYEQYF.

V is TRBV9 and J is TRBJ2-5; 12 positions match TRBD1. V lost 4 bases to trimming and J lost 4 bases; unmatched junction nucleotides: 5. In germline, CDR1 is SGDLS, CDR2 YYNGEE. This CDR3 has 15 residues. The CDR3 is CASSPRDRGLETQYF. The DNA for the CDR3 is TGTGCCAGCAGCCCACGGGACAGGGGGCTAGAGACCCAGTACTTC.